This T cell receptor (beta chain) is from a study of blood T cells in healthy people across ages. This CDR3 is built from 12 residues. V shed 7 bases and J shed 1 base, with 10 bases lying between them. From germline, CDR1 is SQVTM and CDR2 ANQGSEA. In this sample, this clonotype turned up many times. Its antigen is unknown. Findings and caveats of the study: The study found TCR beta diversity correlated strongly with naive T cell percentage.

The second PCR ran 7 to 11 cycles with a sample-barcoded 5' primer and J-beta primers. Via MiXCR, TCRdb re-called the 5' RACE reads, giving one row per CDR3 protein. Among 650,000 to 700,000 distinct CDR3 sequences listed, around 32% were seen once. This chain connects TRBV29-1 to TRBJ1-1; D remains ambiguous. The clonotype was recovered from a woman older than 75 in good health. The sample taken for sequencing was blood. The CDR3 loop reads CSGIRRNTEAFF. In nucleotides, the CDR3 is TGCAGCGGTATCCGGAGGAACACTGAAGCTTTCTTT.